This TCR beta chain comes out of a study of blood T cells in healthy people across ages. Study-wide results and limits: Across samples, TCR beta diversity tracked strongly with naive T cell percentage.

Then a second PCR, running roughly 7 to 12 cycles, was carried out with a sample-barcoded 5' primer and a J-beta primer mix. One entry per CDR3 protein, called by TCRdb with MiXCR from the 5' RACE reads. The sample consists of 1.5 million to 2 million distinct CDR3 sequences, just under 50% of them appearing once. It was about 9.4 milliliters of peripheral blood that were drawn from each donor. The sample holds a few counts of this clonotype. Its antigen is still unknown. CDR3 length: 14 residues. The germline V gene has CDR1 SQVTM and CDR2 ANQGSEA. V gave up 6 bases and J gave up 7 bases; unmatched junction bases: 6.

The TCR sequence derives from a middle-aged woman in good health. V and J are TRBV29-1 and TRBJ1-4; TRBD1 matches at 12 bases. Sequencing was performed on blood. This CDR3 reads CSVGTGGIREKLFF. The CDR3, as DNA: TGCAGCGTCGGGACAGGGGGCATACGTGAAAAACTGTTTTTT.